This entry concerns a single TCR beta chain. Germline CDR1 reads MDHEN; CDR2 reads SYDVKM. CDR3 length equals 13 residues. V shed 1 base and J shed 4 bases, with 8 bases lying between them. This entry belongs to a study of cytotoxic CD8 clonotypes in ibrutinib-treated CLL. Only in-frame clones appear in the TCRdb table, and some are missing; sequencing was by immunoSEQ multiplex PCR. This sample has approximately 57,000 clones, with around 60% found just once. The material was PBMCs, obtained after 24 months of ibrutinib treatment. The V and J genes are TRBV28 and TRBJ2-7; D remains unclear. The TCR sequence derives from a human donor with chronic lymphocytic leukemia. The CDR3 sequence is CASSLSPAYEQYF. CDR3 nucleotide sequence: TGTGCCAGCAGTTTATCCCCTGCATACGAGCAGTACTTC.